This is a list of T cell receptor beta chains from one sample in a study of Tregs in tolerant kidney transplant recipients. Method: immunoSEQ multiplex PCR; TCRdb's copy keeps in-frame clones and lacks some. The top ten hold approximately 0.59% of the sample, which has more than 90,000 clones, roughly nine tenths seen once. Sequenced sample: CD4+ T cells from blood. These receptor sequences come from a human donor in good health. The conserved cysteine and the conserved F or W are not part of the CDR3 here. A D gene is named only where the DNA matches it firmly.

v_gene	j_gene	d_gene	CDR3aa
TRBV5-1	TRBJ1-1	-	ASSPWKGTSMNTEAF
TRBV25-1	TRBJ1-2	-	ASSDGFSGYT
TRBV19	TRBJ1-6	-	ASSIPSGSSPLH
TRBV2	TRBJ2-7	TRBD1	ASSGVGGNEQY
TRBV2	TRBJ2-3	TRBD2	ASKLAGARRDTQY
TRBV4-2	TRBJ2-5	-	ASSQDQRLEETQY
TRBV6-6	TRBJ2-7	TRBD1	ASSYWGQGNEQY
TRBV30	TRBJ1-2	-	AWRPGGDYGYT
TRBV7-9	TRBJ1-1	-	ASSPGGTWTERAF
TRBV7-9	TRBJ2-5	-	ASSRQGRETQY
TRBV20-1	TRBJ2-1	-	SASMNNEQF
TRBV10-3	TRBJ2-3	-	AINPQGKGTDTQY